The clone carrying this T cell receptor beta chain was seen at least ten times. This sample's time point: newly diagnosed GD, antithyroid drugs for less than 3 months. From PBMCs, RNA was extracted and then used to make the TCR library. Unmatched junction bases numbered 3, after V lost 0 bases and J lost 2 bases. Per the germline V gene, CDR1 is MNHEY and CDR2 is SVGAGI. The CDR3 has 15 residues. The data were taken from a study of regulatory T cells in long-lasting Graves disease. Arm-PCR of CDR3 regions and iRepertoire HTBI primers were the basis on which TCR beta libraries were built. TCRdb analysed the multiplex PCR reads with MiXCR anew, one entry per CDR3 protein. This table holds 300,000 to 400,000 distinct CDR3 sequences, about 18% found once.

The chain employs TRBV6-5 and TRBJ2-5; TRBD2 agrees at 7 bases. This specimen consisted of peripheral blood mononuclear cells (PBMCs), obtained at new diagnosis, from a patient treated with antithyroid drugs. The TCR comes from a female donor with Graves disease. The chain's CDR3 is CASSYSLAKQETQYF. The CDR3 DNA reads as TGTGCCAGCAGTTACTCACTAGCGAAACAAGAGACCCAGTACTTC.